One and the same sample provided the 17 T cell receptor beta chains below, sequenced in a study of T cell responses to AZD1222 COVID-19 vaccine. The repertoire was sequenced with immunoSEQ multiplex PCR; TCRdb's copy has only in-frame clones and lacks some. The table has some 150,000 clones, roughly 90% seen once. Sequencing used peripheral blood, obtained on day 0 of AZD1222 vaccination. The source of these receptors is an adult in good health.

The rearrangement links TRBV5-6 to TRBJ1-2; no firm D call. In germline, CDR1 is SGHDT, CDR2 YYEEEE. The V end lost 6 bases, the J end lost 8 bases, and 14 bases lay between the germline ends. This CDR3 is built from 12 residues. The chain's CDR3 is CASTIDGLGYTF. The CDR3 DNA reads TGTGCCAGCACCATTGATGGGCTGGGCTACACCTTC. Using reference TRBV5-6 and TRBJ1-2 for the parts outside the CDR3, the full variable domain is DAGVTQSPTHLIKTRGQQVTLRCSPKSGHDTVSWYQQALGQGPQFIFQYYEEEERQRGNFPDRFSGHQFPNYSSELNVNALLLGDSALYLCASTIDGLGYTFGSGTRLTVV.

DNA for the CDR3: TGTGCCAGCAGTTACTTAGCGGGGGGCTATACCGGGGAGCTGTTTTTT. Protein sequence: CASSYLAGGYTGELFF. The chain couples TRBV6-6 to TRBJ2-2; TRBD2 aligns across 10 bases. Germline trimming cut 1 base from V and 5 bases from J; bases unmatched to any gene: 4. Per germline, CDR1 MNHNY and CDR2 SVGAGI (reference sequence). This CDR3 region has 16 residues.

The chain employs TRBV2 and TRBJ2-7; 10 positions agree with TRBD1. CDR1 and CDR2 (germline): SNHLY, FYNNEI. The CDR3 spans 13 residues. The V segment lost 6 bases and the J segment 2 bases; nucleotides outside the gene matches: 1. This chain's CDR3 is CASRGTGAYEQYF. The CDR3 DNA is TGTGCCAGCAGAGGGACAGGGGCCTACGAGCAGTACTTC. Looking up the rest from reference TRBV2 and TRBJ2-7 gives the full variable domain: EPEVTQTPSHQVTQMGQEVILRCVPISNHLYFYWYRQILGQKVEFLVSFYNNEISEKSEIFDDQFSVERPDGSNFTLKIRSTKLEDSAMYFCASRGTGAYEQYFGPGTRLTVT.

The chain uses TRBV3-1 (or the pseudogene TRBV3-2) and TRBJ2-1; 7 nucleotides match TRBD2. In germline, CDR1 is LGHDT, CDR2 YNNKEL (reference sequence). The trim removed 5 bases at V and 6 bases at J, leaving 19 bases unmatched. The CDR3 length is 18 residues. Written as DNA, the CDR3 is TGTGCCAGCAGCAGGGCGGGAGCCCCTCGGCTAGGTTCCAATGAGCAGTTCTTC. It encodes CASSRAGAPRLGSNEQFF.

The rearrangement uses TRBV11-2 and TRBJ2-3; TRBD2 is a possible D gene (5 bases). The CDR3 loop spans 15 amino acids. CDR1 and CDR2 from the germline V gene are SGHAT and FQNNGV. V was cut by 3 bases and J by 2 bases, with 12 bases left in between. As DNA, the CDR3 is TGTGCCAGCAGCTTGGCCGGGGTCTTCACAGATACGCAGTATTTT. Translation: CASSLAGVFTDTQYF.

This clone was recorded only once. The chain has TRBV5-1 and TRBJ2-1; D not resolved. The CDR3 spans 12 residues. Germline CDR1 SGHRS, CDR2 YFSETQ. V lost 3 bases to trimming and J lost 5 bases, with 6 bases between them. The CDR3: CASSWGNNEQFF. The CDR3, as DNA: TGCGCCAGCAGCTGGGGTAACAATGAGCAGTTCTTC. The full variable domain, its missing parts supplied by reference TRBV5-1 and TRBJ2-1, is KAGVTQTPRYLIKTRGQQVTLSCSPISGHRSVSWYQQTPGQGLQFLFEYFSETQRNKGNFPGRFSGRQFSNSRSEMNVSTLELGDSALYLCASSWGNNEQFFGPGTRLTVL.

V gene TRBV11-2 combines with J gene TRBJ1-3; D gene unclear. V shed 1 base and J shed 5 bases, with 9 bases lying between them. The CDR3 contains 14 residues. Per germline, CDR1 SGHAT and CDR2 FQNNGV. This CDR3 is CASSLGAWRNTIYF. The CDR3 DNA follows: TGTGCCAGCAGCTTAGGTGCTTGGAGAAACACCATATATTTT. Full variable domain (outside the CDR3, taken from reference TRBV11-2 and TRBJ1-3): EAGVAQSPRYKIIEKRQSVAFWCNPISGHATLYWYQQILGQGPKLLIQFQNNGVVDDSQLPKDRFSAERLKGVDSTLKIQPAKLEDSAVYLCASSLGAWRNTIYFGEGSWLTVV.

The chain carries TRBV6-6 and TRBJ2-3; a possible D gene is TRBD2 (7 bases). The germline V gene encodes CDR1 MNHNY and CDR2 SVGAGI (reference sequence). V was trimmed by 5 bases and J by 4 bases, leaving 31 bases between them. The CDR3 is 20 residues long. The chain's CDR3 is CASSPRGPSLRGGSSDTQYF. The CDR3 DNA follows: TGTGCCAGCAGTCCCAGGGGCCCCTCTTTGCGGGGCGGGAGTTCAGATACGCAGTATTTT.

This clone has just one count. For the CDR3, the DNA is TGTGCCAGCAGCGAGACTAGCGGGAGGTCTACAGATACGCAGTATTTT. Protein product: CASSETSGRSTDTQYF. This chain joins TRBV9 and TRBJ2-3, with TRBD2 matching 13 bases. With V trimmed by 3 bases and J by 3 bases, 4 bases remained unmatched. Germline V lookup: CDR1 SGDLS, CDR2 YYNGEE. This CDR3 comprises 16 residues.

This clone was seen more than once but under ten times. The CDR3 DNA follows: TGTGCCAGCAGCTTGGACTCGGGGAGCTCCTACAATGAGCAGTTCTTC. This sequence encodes CASSLDSGSSYNEQFF. J is TRBJ2-1 and V is TRBV5-4, with TRBD2 as a possible D gene (5 bases). V dropped 0 bases and J dropped 0 bases, with 10 bases sitting between them. The CDR3 is 16 residues long. The germline CDR1 and CDR2 sequences are SGHNT and YYREEE (reference sequence).

The gene calls are TRBV6-5 and TRBJ2-1, with 11 bases fitting TRBD1. This CDR3 comprises 14 residues. The germline V gene has CDR1 MNHEY and CDR2 SVGAGI. The V and J ends lost 7 bases and 6 bases, in that order; junction bases with no gene match: 5. The CDR3 reads CASKRDRGSNEQFF. CDR3 sequence (DNA): TGTGCCAGCAAGCGGGACAGGGGGAGCAATGAGCAGTTCTTC.

The chain joins TRBV9 to TRBJ2-2; TRBD2 is a possible D gene (5 bases). The CDR3 is 15 amino acids. Germline V lookup: CDR1 SGDLS, CDR2 YYNGEE. V was shortened by 0 bases and J by 4 bases, with 10 bases between the two germline ends. The CDR3 DNA sequence: TGTGCCAGCAGCGTAGAAGGGAGCGGCACCGGGGAGCTGTTTTTT. It translates to CASSVEGSGTGELFF.

The chain couples TRBV4-1 to TRBJ1-5; D not resolved. This CDR3 is 15 amino acids long. V gave up 0 bases and J gave up 0 bases, with 6 bases separating them. CDR1 is MGHRA and CDR2 is YSYEKL in the germline V gene. In DNA, the CDR3 is TGCGCCAGCAGCCAAGAAAGCGTTAGCAATCAGCCCCAGCATTTT. Amino acid sequence: CASSQESVSNQPQHF.

This clone was seen more than once but under ten times. Different DNA sequences within this sample yield the same CDR3. This rearrangement joins TRBV4-2 to TRBJ1-6, with a possible D match to TRBD1 (6 bases). The CDR3 covers 16 residues. Germline V lookup: CDR1 LGHNA, CDR2 YNFKEQ. The V end lost 1 base, the J end lost 5 bases, and 12 bases lay between the germline ends. The CDR3 is CASSQGQVGDNSPLHF. The DNA for the CDR3 is TGTGCCAGCAGCCAAGGACAGGTGGGAGATAATTCACCCCTCCACTTT.

This chain links TRBV28 with TRBJ1-4; D unclear. The germline V and J ends were trimmed by 5 bases and 4 bases, with 2 bases remaining between them. Germline CDR1 MDHEN, CDR2 SYDVKM. The CDR3 contains 11 residues. The CDR3 here is CASSDNEKLFF. CDR3 nucleotide sequence: TGTGCCAGCAGTGATAATGAAAAACTGTTTTTT.

The V and J genes are TRBV5-1 and TRBJ2-3; TRBD1 matches at 7 bases. V lost 0 bases, J lost 1 base, and 2 bases stayed unmatched. The CDR3 consists of 15 residues. Germline loops: CDR1 SGHRS, CDR2 YFSETQ. The CDR3 sequence: CASSLAGGRTDTQYF. In nucleotides, the CDR3 is TGCGCCAGCAGCTTGGCAGGGGGTCGCACAGATACGCAGTATTTT.

The rearrangement uses TRBV18 and TRBJ1-2; D call uncertain. Germline CDR1 and CDR2: KGHSH and LQKENI. The CDR3 sequence is 16 residues long. V lost 6 bases and J 8 bases, leaving 25 bases between the germline ends. The CDR3 region is CASSKDDLKTLKGYTF. CDR3 coding DNA: TGTGCCAGCTCGAAAGACGACCTAAAGACATTAAAAGGCTACACCTTC.